This TCR beta chain was obtained from a study of blood T cell repertoires in COVID-19. Study as a whole: From the United States, Italy and Spain came samples of acute and convalescent COVID-19.

Original data processing: Reference gene primer amplification gave estimated nucleated cell counts. Some clones are missing from TCRdb's copy, which holds only in-frame ones; the method was immunoSEQ multiplex PCR. V, J and clone size reflect that table, while D and trimming were determined from the DNA. Among under 400,000 clones listed, about 89% were seen once. Per germline, CDR1 SGHTA and CDR2 FQGTGA. The CDR3 consists of 13 residues. Trimming took 2 bases from V and 9 from J, leaving 11 bases between them. J is TRBJ2-1 and V is TRBV7-3; no clear D gene. This receptor was obtained from a woman aged 30 to 39 with COVID-19, enrolled during active disease. Sample: peripheral blood. The CDR3 DNA is TGTGCCAGCAGCTTATCCCGGGTTAGTGAGCAGTTCTTC. Translated, it gives CASSLSRVSEQFF.